These 11 T cell receptor beta chains originate from one sample sequenced in a study of cytomegalovirus exposure and HLA in healthy donors. Profiling relied on immunoSEQ multiplex PCR, and the TCRdb table lists in-frame clones only, not all of them. The sample has just under 75,000 clones; just under 95% are singletons. The sample comprised PBMCs. The receptors originated from a woman aged 18-29 years in good health and CMV-seropositive.

The CDR3: CASSTVGLAGAEQYF. CDR3 in DNA: TGTGCCAGCAGCACCGTGGGCCTAGCGGGAGCCGAGCAGTACTTC. The V call is TRBV14, the J call TRBJ2-7, with TRBD2 matching over 10 bases. Germline V lookup: CDR1 SGHDN, CDR2 FVKESK. The CDR3 length is 15 residues. The trim removed 5 bases at V and 6 bases at J, leaving 10 bases unmatched. Based on the CDR3 plus reference TRBV14 and TRBJ2-7, the full variable domain is EAGVTQFPSHSVIEKGQTVTLRCDPISGHDNLYWYRRVMGKEIKFLLHFVKESKQDESGMPNNRFLAERTGGTYSTLKVQPAELEDSGVYFCASSTVGLAGAEQYFGPGTRLTVT.

This chain links TRBV14 with TRBJ1-2; TRBD1 matches at 9 bases. The CDR3 covers 14 residues. Losses at the gene ends were 3 bases for V and 7 bases for J; bases not matched to a gene: 6. CDR1 and CDR2 from the germline V gene are SGHDN and FVKESK. CDR3 coding DNA: TGTGCCAGCAGCCATCAAGACAGGGGGTCTGGCTACACCTTC. It yields the protein CASSHQDRGSGYTF.

This rearrangement joins TRBV27 to TRBJ1-1; possibly TRBD1 for D (6 bases). V was clipped by 10 bases and J by 8 bases, with 20 bases between them. CDR3 length: 13 amino acids. Germline CDR1 is MNHEY and CDR2 is SMNVEV (reference sequence). CDR3 nucleotide sequence: TGTGCCACCCGGTCCCGGGACAAGGCCGAAGCTTTCTTT. Protein product: CATRSRDKAEAFF.

The chain combines TRBV5-1 with TRBJ2-3, with D uncertain. Germline V gene lookup returns CDR1 SGHRS and CDR2 YFSETQ. This CDR3 region has 14 residues. Trimming stripped 2 bases from V and 0 bases from J, with 7 bases between. CDR3 DNA sequence: TGCGCCAGCAGCTTCTCCGGGAGCACAGATACGCAGTATTTT. This gives the protein CASSFSGSTDTQYF.

In regard to this clone: One end of the junction fails to match germline, which may point to a read error. The chain joins TRBV7-7 to TRBJ2-5; 8 bases align to TRBD2. Germline V gene data show CDR1 as SSHAT and CDR2 as FNYEAQ (reference sequence). This CDR3 is built from 16 residues. The CDR3 sequence: CASSPNLLAVQETQYF. CDR3 bases: TGTGCTAGCAGCCCCAATCTACTAGCGGTCCAAGAGACCCAGTACTTC.

The chain joins TRBV28 to TRBJ2-1; D call uncertain. CDR3 length equals 13 residues. Between the trimmed V and J ends, which lost 2 bases and 5 bases, there was a span of 7 bases. Germline CDR1 is MDHEN and CDR2 is SYDVKM. CDR3 region: CASSLGPNNEQFF. The CDR3 DNA is TGTGCCAGCAGTTTAGGCCCAAACAATGAGCAGTTCTTC.

The rearrangement joins TRBV21-1 to TRBJ2-5; the D call TRBD2 from the table was never checked on the DNA. TRBV21-1 corresponds to a pseudogene. CDR3 size: 17 residues. The CDR3 nucleotides read TGTGCCAGCAGCCCTCGGACTAGCGGGGCCTTCCAAGAGACCCAGTACTTC. This translates into CASSPRTSGAFQETQYF.

The V call is TRBV9, the J call TRBJ2-3, with 14 bases that match TRBD2. From germline, CDR1 is SGDLS and CDR2 YYNGEE. This CDR3 has 19 residues. V trimming: 4 bases; J trimming: 3 bases; junction bases outside the gene matches: 13. The DNA of the CDR3 is TGTGCCAGCAGCTTGGGACTAGCGGGGGCCGGGACTAGGACAGATACGCAGTATTTT. It yields the protein CASSLGLAGAGTRTDTQYF. Supplemented by reference TRBV9 and TRBJ2-3, the full variable domain reads DSGVTQTPKHLITATGQRVTLRCSPRSGDLSVYWYQQSLDQGLQFLIQYYNGEERAKGNILERFSAQQFPDLHSELNLSSLELGDSALYFCASSLGLAGAGTRTDTQYFGPGTRLTVL.

The CDR3 region is CASSQPRTPSTDTQYF. As DNA, the CDR3 is TGCGCCAGCAGCCAACCCAGGACTCCTAGCACAGATACGCAGTATTTT. The J gene is TRBJ2-3, the V gene TRBV4-1; a possible D gene is TRBD2 (5 bases). Germline V gene lookup returns CDR1 MGHRA and CDR2 YSYEKL. This CDR3 has 16 residues. Trimming removed 2 bases at V and 0 bases at J, with 12 bases between.

The rearrangement joins TRBV6-1 to TRBJ2-3, with 13 bases that match TRBD2. V dropped 0 bases and J dropped 12; count of bases not matched to a gene: 6. Germline V gives CDR1 MNHNS, CDR2 SASEGT. The CDR3 extends over 15 amino acids. The CDR3 reads CASSEAPGTSGAQYF. In DNA form, the CDR3 reads TGTGCCAGCAGTGAAGCGCCCGGGACTAGCGGGGCCCAGTATTTT.

The rearrangement joins TRBV6-6 to TRBJ2-1; tentatively, D is TRBD1 (6 bases). The CDR3 loop spans 14 amino acids. The germline CDR1 and CDR2 sequences are MNHNY and SVGAGI (reference sequence). Between the trimmed V and J ends, which lost 6 bases and 8 bases, there was a span of 17 bases. The CDR3 nucleotides read TGTGCCAGCAGCACGGGCAATCGACAGGATGAGCAGTTCTTC. Encoded protein: CASSTGNRQDEQFF.